Listed below are T cell receptor beta chains from one sample, sequenced in a study of shared clonotypes between healthy human individuals. Here immunoSEQ multiplex PCR was the method, and the copy in TCRdb shows in-frame clones only, minus some. The sample consists of roughly 2 million clones, roughly 95% of them appearing once. Sequenced sample: naive CD8+ T cells sorted from blood. The source is a man younger than 30 in good health. The CDR3 runs from the conserved cysteine through the conserved F or W. The order of the fields is J gene, clone size, D gene, V gene, CDR3 protein, CDR3 DNA. D genes are given only for firm matches. The size of a clone is reported for some rows only, either as once, few or many, or as a class for expanded clones.

>TRBJ2-1|-|-|TRBV19
CASSIFSWSREQFF
TGTGCCAGTAGTATTTTCAGTTGGTCCCGGGAGCAGTTCTTC
>TRBJ2-1|once|TRBD2|TRBV6-5
CASRIAGVPYNEQFF
TGTGCCAGCAGGATAGCGGGAGTCCCCTACAATGAGCAGTTCTTC
>TRBJ2-7|-|TRBD1|TRBV6-5
CASSWGQGYEQYF
TGTGCCAGCAGTTGGGGACAGGGATACGAGCAGTACTTC
>TRBJ1-6|-|-|TRBV19
CASSIDLENSPLHF
TGTGCCAGTAGTATAGATCTCGAGAATTCACCCCTCCACTTT
>TRBJ1-1|-|-|TRBV15
CATSGGRSMNTEAFF
TGTGCCACCAGCGGGGGACGGAGCATGAACACTGAAGCTTTCTTT
>TRBJ2-5|-|-|TRBV15
CATSGFLKTQYF
TGTGCCACCAGCGGTTTTCTCAAGACCCAGTACTTC
>TRBJ1-1|once|-|TRBV30
CAWSVVGALGEAFF
TGTGCCTGGAGTGTGGTGGGGGCCTTAGGTGAAGCTTTCTTT
>TRBJ1-1|-|-|TRBV4-1
CASSQVPGARTEAFF
TGCGCCAGCAGCCAAGTTCCGGGGGCGCGAACTGAAGCTTTCTTT
>TRBJ1-1|-|TRBD1|TRBV7-9
CASSLDRGSPEAFF
TGTGCCAGCAGCTTAGACAGGGGAAGTCCTGAAGCTTTCTTT
>TRBJ2-7|-|TRBD1|TRBV4-1
CASSQIPGTGDEQYF
TGCGCCAGCAGCCAGATTCCCGGGACAGGAGACGAGCAGTACTTC
>TRBJ2-7|-|TRBD1|TRBV5-1
CASSLDRGIIYEQYF
TGCGCCAGCAGCTTGGACAGGGGGATAATATACGAGCAGTACTTC
>TRBJ1-5|few|-|TRBV28
CASSFHKRSNQPQHF
TGTGCCAGCAGTTTTCACAAAAGGAGCAATCAGCCCCAGCATTTT
>TRBJ1-2|-|-|TRBV30
CAWSPERQTNYGYTF
TGTGCCTGGAGTCCCGAGAGACAGACCAACTATGGCTACACCTTC
>TRBJ2-1|-|-|TRBV5-6
CASSWGVNEQFF
TGTGCCAGCAGCTGGGGTGTCAATGAGCAGTTCTTC
>TRBJ1-1|-|TRBD1|TRBV4-3
CASSQDGPGGSTEAFF
TGCGCCAGCAGCCAAGATGGGCCAGGGGGGAGCACTGAAGCTTTCTTT
>TRBJ2-7|-|TRBD2|TRBV4-3
CASSQDLSGLALAYEQYF
TGCGCCAGCAGCCAAGATCTGTCGGGACTAGCGCTGGCCTACGAGCAGTACTTC
>TRBJ2-7|once|-|TRBV5-5
CASSLFGYDYEQYF
TGTGCCAGCAGCTTGTTCGGGTATGACTACGAGCAGTACTTC
>TRBJ1-6|-|-|TRBV6-5
CASSYSLSNSPLHF
TGTGCCAGCAGTTATTCCTTAAGTAATTCACCCCTCCACTTT
>TRBJ1-1|-|TRBD1|TRBV18
CASSPRDRDTEAFF
TGTGCCAGCTCACCAAGGGACAGGGACACTGAAGCTTTCTTT
>TRBJ2-7|-|-|TRBV18
CASSPPKMSYEQYF
TGTGCCAGCTCACCACCGAAAATGTCCTACGAGCAGTACTTC
>TRBJ1-5|once|-|TRBV5-5
CASSLTGENQPQHF
TGTGCCAGCAGCCTGACGGGCGAGAATCAGCCCCAGCATTTT
>TRBJ2-5|-|TRBD1|TRBV13
CASSFRDRETQYF
TGTGCCAGCAGCTTCCGGGACAGAGAGACCCAGTACTTC
>TRBJ2-1|few|TRBD2|TRBV4-1
CASSQVTSASYNEQFF
TGCGCCAGCAGCCAAGTAACTAGCGCCTCCTACAATGAGCAGTTCTTC
>TRBJ2-3|-|-|TRBV6-5
CASSYSAAGDTQYF
TGTGCCAGCAGTTACTCGGCGGCAGGGGATACGCAGTATTTT
>TRBJ2-7|-|-|TRBV19
CASSISPGGLANEQYF
TGTGCCAGTAGTATCTCCCCCGGAGGACTGGCCAACGAGCAGTACTTC
>TRBJ2-2|-|-|TRBV27
CATSQAREDTGELFF
TGTGCCACTTCCCAAGCCAGGGAGGACACCGGGGAGCTGTTTTTT
>TRBJ2-1|-|TRBD2|TRBV6-6
CASSYLWLAANNEQFF
TGTGCCAGCAGTTACCTGTGGCTAGCGGCTAACAATGAGCAGTTCTTC
>TRBJ1-4|-|-|TRBV2
CASSDGFRGEKLFF
TGTGCCAGCAGTGACGGGTTTCGGGGGGAAAAACTGTTTTTT
>TRBJ2-7|-|TRBD1|TRBV6-6
CASSYFPGQGTYEQYF
TGTGCCAGCAGTTACTTTCCGGGACAGGGGACCTACGAGCAGTACTTC
>TRBJ1-1|-|-|TRBV6-1
CASSDLGDIEAFF
TGTGCCAGCAGTGATCTGGGGGATATTGAAGCTTTCTTT
>TRBJ2-1|-|TRBD1|TRBV5-4
CASSSDRVAYNEQFF
TGTGCCAGCAGCTCGGACAGGGTGGCGTACAATGAGCAGTTCTTC
>TRBJ1-1|once|-|TRBV7-9
CASSPGGGGTGAFF
TGTGCCAGCAGCCCCGGAGGGGGAGGGACGGGAGCTTTCTTT
>TRBJ2-1|-|-|TRBV27
CASSLGVAVNDEQFF
TGTGCCAGCAGTTTGGGGGTAGCGGTGAATGATGAGCAGTTCTTC
>TRBJ2-7|-|-|TRBV6-5
CASSYGTEAYEQYF
TGTGCCAGCAGTTACGGGACGGAGGCCTACGAGCAGTACTTC
>TRBJ1-5|few|-|TRBV2
CASSDRALNQPQHF
TGTGCCAGCAGTGATCGGGCTCTTAATCAGCCCCAGCATTTT
>TRBJ1-1|-|TRBD1|TRBV30
CAWGPGTGVTEAFF
TGTGCCTGGGGCCCCGGGACAGGGGTAACTGAAGCTTTCTTT
>TRBJ2-2|-|-|TRBV9
CASSGDGHWTGELFF
TGTGCCAGCAGCGGAGATGGACATTGGACCGGGGAGCTGTTTTTT
>TRBJ1-5|-|-|TRBV28
CASSLQKSNQPQHF
TGTGCCAGCAGTTTACAGAAAAGCAATCAGCCCCAGCATTTT
>TRBJ2-7|-|TRBD2|TRBV7-9
CASSTTSGSVVYKIYEQYF
TGTGCCAGCAGCACGACTAGCGGGAGTGTCGTATACAAAATCTACGAGCAGTACTTC
>TRBJ1-1|-|-|TRBV28
CASSLVGSLAAEAFF
TGTGCCAGCAGTTTGGTTGGTTCCCTAGCCGCTGAAGCTTTCTTT
>TRBJ1-2|-|TRBD1|TRBV29-1
CSAGLPGTDWGYGYTF
TGCAGCGCCGGCTTACCCGGGACAGACTGGGGCTATGGCTACACCTTC
>TRBJ2-5|few|-|TRBV4-3
CASSQDSRGFETQYF
TGCGCCAGCAGCCAAGACTCCCGGGGATTCGAGACCCAGTACTTC
>TRBJ1-2|-|-|TRBV5-4
CASSLGWGFDGYTF
TGTGCCAGCAGCTTGGGGTGGGGTTTTGATGGCTACACCTTC
>TRBJ2-7|-|TRBD2|TRBV13
CASSFRTSATYEQYF
TGTGCCAGCAGCTTTCGGACTAGCGCGACCTACGAGCAGTACTTC
>TRBJ1-4|-|TRBD1|TRBV4-1
CASSHAGQGILDEKLFF
TGCGCCAGCAGCCACGCGGGACAGGGGATTCTTGATGAAAAACTGTTTTTT
>TRBJ1-2|-|-|TRBV4-3
CASSQTGGNYGYTF
TGCGCCAGCAGCCAGACAGGAGGGAACTATGGCTACACCTTC
>TRBJ2-1|-|-|TRBV7-9
CASSLASLADEQFF
TGTGCCAGCAGCTTAGCGTCCCTAGCCGATGAGCAGTTCTTC
>TRBJ1-1|-|-|TRBV7-9
CASSLTGTSEAFF
TGTGCCAGCAGCCTCACCGGGACCTCCGAAGCTTTCTTT
>TRBJ1-1|-|-|TRBV4-3
CASSQETLLGTEAFF
TGCGCCAGCAGCCAAGAAACGCTTCTTGGGACTGAAGCTTTCTTT
>TRBJ2-5|-|-|TRBV9
CASSVRSSAQETQYF
TGTGCCAGCAGCGTCCGATCTAGCGCGCAAGAGACCCAGTACTTC
>TRBJ2-5|-|-|TRBV21-1
CASSKTRVRETQYF
TGTGCCAGCAGCAAGACCAGGGTTCGAGAGACCCAGTACTTC
>TRBJ2-2|-|-|TRBV13
CASSLRTGTGELFF
TGTGCCAGCAGCCTTCGTACCGGGACCGGGGAGCTGTTTTTT
>TRBJ2-7|-|-|TRBV11-2
CASSFDLGHREQYF
TGTGCCAGCAGCTTTGACCTCGGACACCGAGAGCAGTACTTC
>TRBJ2-7|-|-|TRBV6-6
CASSYSGGSYEQYF
TGTGCCAGCAGTTACTCGGGGGGCTCCTACGAGCAGTACTTC
>TRBJ2-2|-|-|TRBV4-1
CASSYYPSQGFDGELFF
TGCGCCAGCAGCTACTATCCCTCCCAGGGGTTTGACGGGGAGCTGTTTTTT
>TRBJ2-3|few|TRBD2|TRBV5-1
CASSFSRTSGDYTDTQYF
TGCGCCAGCAGCTTCTCCAGGACTAGCGGGGACTACACAGATACGCAGTATTTT
>TRBJ2-7|-|-|TRBV4-1
CASSQEHLAPTQYEQYF
TGCGCCAGCAGCCAAGAGCATCTAGCTCCAACCCAGTACGAGCAGTACTTC
>TRBJ2-7|-|TRBD2|TRBV4-1
CASSYGTSQSEQYF
TGCGCCAGCAGCTATGGGACTAGCCAGAGTGAGCAGTACTTC